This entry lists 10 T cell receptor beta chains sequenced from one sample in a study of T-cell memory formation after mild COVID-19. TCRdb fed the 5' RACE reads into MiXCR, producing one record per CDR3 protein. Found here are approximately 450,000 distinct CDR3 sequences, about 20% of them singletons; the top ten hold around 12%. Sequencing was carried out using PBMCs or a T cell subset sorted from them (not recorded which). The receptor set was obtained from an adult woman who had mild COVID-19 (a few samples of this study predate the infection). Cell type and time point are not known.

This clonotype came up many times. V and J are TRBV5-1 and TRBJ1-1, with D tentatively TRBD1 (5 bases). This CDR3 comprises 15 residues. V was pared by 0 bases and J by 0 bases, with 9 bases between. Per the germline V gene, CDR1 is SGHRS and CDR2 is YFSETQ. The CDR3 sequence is CASSLVRGLNTEAFF. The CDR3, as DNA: TGCGCCAGCAGCTTGGTAAGGGGCCTGAACACTGAAGCTTTCTTT.

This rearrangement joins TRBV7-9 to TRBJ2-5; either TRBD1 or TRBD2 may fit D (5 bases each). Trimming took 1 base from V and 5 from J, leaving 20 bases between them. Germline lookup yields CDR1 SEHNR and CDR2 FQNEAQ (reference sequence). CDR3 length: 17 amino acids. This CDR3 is CASSLDVSADSGETQYF. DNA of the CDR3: TGTGCCAGCAGCTTAGATGTTTCTGCGGACTCAGGGGAGACCCAGTACTTC.

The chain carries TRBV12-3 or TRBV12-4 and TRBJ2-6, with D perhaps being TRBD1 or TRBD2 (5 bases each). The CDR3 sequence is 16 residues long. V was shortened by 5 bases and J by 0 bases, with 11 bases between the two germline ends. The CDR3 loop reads CASSQEGNSGANVLTF. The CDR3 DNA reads TGTGCCAGCAGTCAAGAGGGGAACTCTGGGGCCAACGTCCTGACTTTC.

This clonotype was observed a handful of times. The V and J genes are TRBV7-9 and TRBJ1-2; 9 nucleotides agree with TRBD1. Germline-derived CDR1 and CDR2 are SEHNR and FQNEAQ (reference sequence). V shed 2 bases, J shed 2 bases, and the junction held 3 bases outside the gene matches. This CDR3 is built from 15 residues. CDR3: CASSLFGTGNYGYTF. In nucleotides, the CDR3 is TGTGCCAGCAGCTTATTCGGGACAGGGAACTATGGCTACACCTTC.

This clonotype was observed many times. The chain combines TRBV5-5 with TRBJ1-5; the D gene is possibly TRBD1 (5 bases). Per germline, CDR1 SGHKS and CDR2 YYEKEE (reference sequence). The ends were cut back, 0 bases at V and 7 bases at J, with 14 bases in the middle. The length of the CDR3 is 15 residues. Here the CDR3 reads CASSLEGAPRQPQHF. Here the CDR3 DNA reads TGTGCCAGCAGCTTGGAAGGGGCCCCCCGACAGCCCCAGCATTTT.

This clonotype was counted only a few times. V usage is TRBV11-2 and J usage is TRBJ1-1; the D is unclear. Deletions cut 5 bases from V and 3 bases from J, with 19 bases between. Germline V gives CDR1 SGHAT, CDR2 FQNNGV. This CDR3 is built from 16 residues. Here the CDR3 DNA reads TGTGCCAGCAGCACCATGAGTCCTGGGGTCCACACTGAAGCTTTCTTT. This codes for CASSTMSPGVHTEAFF.

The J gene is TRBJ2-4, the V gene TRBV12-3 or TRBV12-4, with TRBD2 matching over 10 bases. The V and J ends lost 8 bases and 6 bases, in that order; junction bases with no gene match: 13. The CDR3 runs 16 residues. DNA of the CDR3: TGTGCCAGCGTGGGAGCGGGAGGGGGATCGGGAAACATTCAGTACTTC. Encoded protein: CASVGAGGGSGNIQYF.

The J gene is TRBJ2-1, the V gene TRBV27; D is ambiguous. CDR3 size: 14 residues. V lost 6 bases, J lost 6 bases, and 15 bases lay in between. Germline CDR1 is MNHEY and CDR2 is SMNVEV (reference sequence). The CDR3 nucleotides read TGTGCCAGCAGACCCGCCGGCAGGATCAATGAGCAGTTCTTC. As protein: CASRPAGRINEQFF.

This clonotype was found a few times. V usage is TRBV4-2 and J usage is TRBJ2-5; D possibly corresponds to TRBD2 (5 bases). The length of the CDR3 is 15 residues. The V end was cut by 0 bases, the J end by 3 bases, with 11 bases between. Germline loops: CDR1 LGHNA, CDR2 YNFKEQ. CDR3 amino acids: CASSQEGGRKETQYF. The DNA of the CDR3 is TGTGCCAGCAGCCAAGAGGGCGGGCGGAAAGAGACCCAGTACTTC.

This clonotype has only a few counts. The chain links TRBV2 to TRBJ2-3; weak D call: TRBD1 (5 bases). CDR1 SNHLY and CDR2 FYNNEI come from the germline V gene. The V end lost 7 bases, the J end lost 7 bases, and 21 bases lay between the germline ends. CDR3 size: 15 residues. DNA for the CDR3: TGTGCCAGCAAGGGGCCAGCGTCGACTCGAAATACGCAGTATTTT. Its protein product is CASKGPASTRNTQYF.